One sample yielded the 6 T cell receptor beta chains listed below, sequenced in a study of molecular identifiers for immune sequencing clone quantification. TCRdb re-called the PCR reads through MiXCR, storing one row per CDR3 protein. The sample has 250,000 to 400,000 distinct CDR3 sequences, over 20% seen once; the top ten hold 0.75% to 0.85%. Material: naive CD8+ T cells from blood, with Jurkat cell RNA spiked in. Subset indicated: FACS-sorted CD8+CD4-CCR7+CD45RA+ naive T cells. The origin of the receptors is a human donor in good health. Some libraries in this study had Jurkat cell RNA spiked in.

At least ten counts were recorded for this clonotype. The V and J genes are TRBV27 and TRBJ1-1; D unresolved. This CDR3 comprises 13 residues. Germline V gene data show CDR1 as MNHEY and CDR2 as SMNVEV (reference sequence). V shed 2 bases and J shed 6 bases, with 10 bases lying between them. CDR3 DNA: TGTGCCAGCAGTTTAGGCCTCGACGCTGAAGCTTTCTTT. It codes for CASSLGLDAEAFF.

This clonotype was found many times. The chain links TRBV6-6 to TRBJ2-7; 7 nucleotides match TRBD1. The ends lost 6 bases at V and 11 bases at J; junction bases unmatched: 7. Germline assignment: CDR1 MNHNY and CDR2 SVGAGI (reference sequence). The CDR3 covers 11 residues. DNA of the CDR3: TGTGCCAGCAGCTTCGACAGGGCTGAGTACTTC. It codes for CASSFDRAEYF.

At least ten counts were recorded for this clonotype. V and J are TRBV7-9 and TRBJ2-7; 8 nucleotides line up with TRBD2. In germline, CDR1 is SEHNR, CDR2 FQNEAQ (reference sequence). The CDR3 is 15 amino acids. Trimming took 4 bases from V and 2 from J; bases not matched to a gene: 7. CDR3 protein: CASSSLSGSTYEQYF. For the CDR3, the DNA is TGTGCCAGCAGCTCGCTAAGCGGGAGTACCTACGAGCAGTACTTC.

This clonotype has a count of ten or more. The CDR3 DNA reads TGCGCCAGCAGCTTCGGTTACGGGCAGGGGCAAGAGACCCAGTACTTC. Translating gives CASSFGYGQGQETQYF. The J gene is TRBJ2-5, the V gene TRBV5-1, with D perhaps TRBD1 (6 bases). The CDR3 runs 16 residues. Germline assignment: CDR1 SGHRS and CDR2 YFSETQ. V lost 2 bases to trimming and J lost 2 bases, with 16 bases between them.

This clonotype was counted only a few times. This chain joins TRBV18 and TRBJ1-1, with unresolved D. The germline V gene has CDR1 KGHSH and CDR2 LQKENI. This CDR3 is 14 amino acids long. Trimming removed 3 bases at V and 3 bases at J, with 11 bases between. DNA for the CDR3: TGTGCCAGCTCACCCCCAGACAAGTACACTGAAGCTTTCTTT. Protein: CASSPPDKYTEAFF.

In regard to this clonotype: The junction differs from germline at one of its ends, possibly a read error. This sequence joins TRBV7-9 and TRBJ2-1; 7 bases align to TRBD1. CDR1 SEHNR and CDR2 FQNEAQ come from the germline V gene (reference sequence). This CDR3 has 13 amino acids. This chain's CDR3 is CTSSLSSGGEQFF. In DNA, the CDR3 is TGTACCAGCAGCTTGTCCTCAGGGGGTGAGCAGTTCTTC.